This T cell receptor beta chain was documented in a study of identical twins. The table lists this clonotype with a few counts. The CDR3 has 14 amino acids. Trimming stripped 0 bases from V and 9 bases from J, with 15 bases between. CDR1 DFQATT and CDR2 SNEGSKA come from the germline V gene (reference sequence). It was template switching that added a universal primer site, and there were unique molecular identifiers on the cDNA. Using its own MiXCR run on the 5' RACE reads, TCRdb lists one record per CDR3 protein. The sample lists around 240,000 distinct CDR3 sequences; roughly 7% were seen once. The same sample was also studied in work on yellow fever vaccine responses in identical twins. That source reports: Twin vaccine T cell responses reportedly seemed partly convergent, partly personalized.

The clonotype was recovered from a woman under 30 in good health. The chain recombines TRBV20-1 with TRBJ2-1; TRBD2 might be the D (5 bases). The material sequenced was memory (CD45RO+) T cells sorted from blood. CDR3 region: CSARDRGSGGEQFF. The CDR3 DNA is TGCAGTGCTAGAGATCGAGGAAGCGGCGGTGAGCAGTTCTTC.